This entry lists 25 T cell receptor beta chains sequenced from one sample in a study of cytomegalovirus exposure and HLA in healthy donors. The table came from immunoSEQ multiplex PCR; TCRdb's copy has only in-frame clones and leaves some out. The sample carries 170,000 or so clones, roughly 80% recorded once. The specimen was PBMCs. These receptors all come from a woman in her late teens or twenties in good health and CMV-seropositive.

The DNA for the CDR3 is TGTGCCAGCAGCACAGGGGGCTCTGGAAACACCATATATTTT. Translating gives CASSTGGSGNTIYF. The chain carries TRBV6-1 and TRBJ1-3, with TRBD1 identical over 8 bases. V lost 6 bases and J lost 0; bases outside the gene matches: 1. Germline assignment: CDR1 MNHNS and CDR2 SASEGT. This CDR3 is 14 amino acids long.

The chain joins TRBV2 to TRBJ1-2; 7 bases are a match to TRBD1. After removal of 6 bases from V and 4 bases from J, the junction contained 8 bases not matched to a gene. This CDR3 is 14 amino acids long. Germline CDR1 and CDR2: SNHLY and FYNNEI. CDR3 residues: CASRETGASYGYTF. CDR3 coding DNA: TGTGCCAGCAGGGAAACAGGGGCGAGCTATGGCTACACCTTC.

The V and J genes are TRBV19 and TRBJ1-1; the match to TRBD1 covers 10 bases. Per germline, CDR1 LNHDA and CDR2 SQIVND (reference sequence). J was trimmed by 4 bases and V by 5 bases; bases with no gene match: 4. This CDR3 has 14 amino acids. CDR3 bases: TGTGCCAGTAGTGATTGGGACAGGGGCACTGAAGCTTTCTTT. Its translation: CASSDWDRGTEAFF.

This clone was counted between two and nine times. The chain couples TRBV7-9 to TRBJ1-5, with 11 bases matching TRBD1. Germline V gene lookup returns CDR1 SEHNR and CDR2 FQNEAQ (reference sequence). The CDR3 consists of 15 residues. With 5 bases clipped from V and 2 bases from J, the junction kept 2 bases outside the gene matches. CDR3 protein: CASSRGQGGNQPQHF. DNA for the CDR3: TGTGCCAGCAGCCGGGGACAGGGGGGCAATCAGCCCCAGCATTTT.

This chain uses TRBV12-5 with TRBJ1-2; unclear D gene. V shed 6 bases and J shed 8 bases, with 19 bases lying between them. Germline CDR1 is LGHNT and CDR2 is FRNRAP. This CDR3 has 14 amino acids. The DNA of the CDR3 is TGTGCTAGTGGCGCCCTAACAGCCAGCGGGGGCTACACCTTC. Translated, it gives CASGALTASGGYTF.

V usage is TRBV7-9 and J usage is TRBJ1-4, with D possibly being TRBD1 (5 bases). From germline, CDR1 is SEHNR and CDR2 FQNEAQ (reference sequence). The CDR3 is made up of 15 amino acids. Trimming took 2 bases from V and 4 from J, leaving 11 bases between them. CDR3 bases: TGTGCCAGCAGCTTAAGGGGAGGGGATAATGAAAAACTGTTTTTT. Translation: CASSLRGGDNEKLFF.

This chain links TRBV2 with TRBJ2-1, with 12 nucleotides matching TRBD2. V trimming: 7 bases; J trimming: 0 bases; junction bases outside the gene matches: 7. This CDR3 has 17 amino acids. Looked up from germline, CDR1 is SNHLY and CDR2 is FYNNEI. The CDR3 sequence: CASKRLAGESSYNEQFF. DNA of the CDR3: TGTGCCAGCAAAAGACTAGCGGGGGAGAGCTCCTACAATGAGCAGTTCTTC.

J is TRBJ2-7 and V is TRBV2, with 8 bases fitting TRBD2. V shed 8 bases and J 6 bases; nucleotides not matched to a gene: 12. Per the germline V gene, CDR1 is SNHLY and CDR2 is FYNNEI. The CDR3 is 14 residues long. The CDR3 region is CASGAGVGYGEQYF. For the CDR3, the DNA is TGTGCCAGCGGAGCGGGGGTCGGTTACGGCGAGCAGTACTTC. The variable domain in full, with the rest retrieved from reference TRBV2 and TRBJ2-7, is EPEVTQTPSHQVTQMGQEVILRCVPISNHLYFYWYRQILGQKVEFLVSFYNNEISEKSEIFDDQFSVERPDGSNFTLKIRSTKLEDSAMYFCASGAGVGYGEQYFGPGTRLTVT.

This chain links TRBV5-4 with TRBJ2-7; the match to TRBD2 covers 7 bases. The trim removed 1 base at V and 1 base at J, leaving 8 bases unmatched. The length of the CDR3 is 16 residues. CDR1 and CDR2 (germline): SGHNT, YYREEE (reference sequence). The CDR3 DNA follows: TGTGCCAGCAGCTTGAATCCAGCGGGGACTTCCTACGAGCAGTACTTC. It translates to CASSLNPAGTSYEQYF.

The CDR3 DNA is TGTGCCAGCAGCCTGGACAGGTACGGGCACAATGAGCAGTTCTTC. Amino acid sequence: CASSLDRYGHNEQFF. The chain recombines TRBV5-6 with TRBJ2-1; 7 bases line up with TRBD1. The length of the CDR3 is 15 residues. After removal of 4 bases from V and 5 bases from J, the junction contained 9 bases not matched to a gene. The V gene's germline CDR1 is SGHDT and CDR2 YYEEEE.

The J gene is TRBJ2-7, the V gene TRBV5-3; a possible D gene is TRBD2 (6 bases). Being an ORF, TRBV5-3 has a function that is uncertain. CDR3 length: 12 residues. V dropped 10 bases and J dropped 7 bases, with 18 bases sitting between them. CDR3 amino acids: CAGTAAREEQYF. CDR3 sequence (DNA): TGTGCCGGGACGGCTGCACGGGAGGAGCAGTACTTC.

The chain combines TRBV7-2 with TRBJ2-5, with TRBD2 as a possible D gene (5 bases). Per the germline V gene, CDR1 is SGHTA and CDR2 is FQGNSA. The CDR3 contains 14 residues. V was trimmed by 0 bases and J by 4 bases, leaving 9 bases between them. The CDR3, as DNA: TGTGCCAGCAGCTTAGCGAGTAGCGTAGAGACCCAGTACTTC. Translating it yields CASSLASSVETQYF. The full variable domain, with the rest looked up from reference TRBV7-2 and TRBJ2-5, is GAGVSQSPSNKVTEKGKDVELRCDPISGHTALYWYRQSLGQGLEFLIYFQGNSAPDKSGLPSDRFSAERTGGSVSTLTIQRTQQEDSAVYLCASSLASSVETQYFGPGTRLLVL.

With regard to this clone: The identical CDR3 is also encoded by other nucleotide sequences in the sample. This rearrangement joins TRBV6-5 to TRBJ1-1, with D uncertain. In germline, CDR1 is MNHEY, CDR2 SVGAGI. This CDR3 spans 14 amino acids. Trimming pared 2 bases from V and 4 bases from J, leaving 11 bases between. CDR3 region: CASSYRGRGTEAFF. Here the CDR3 DNA reads TGTGCCAGCAGTTACAGAGGTCGTGGCACTGAAGCTTTCTTT.

This clone was detected once. V and J are TRBV6-6 and TRBJ1-1, with TRBD1 matching over 8 bases. From germline, CDR1 is MNHNY and CDR2 SVGAGI (reference sequence). The ends lost 6 bases at V and 4 bases at J; junction bases unmatched: 7. The CDR3 runs to 14 residues. DNA for the CDR3: TGTGCCAGCAGCTCAGGGGGCCAGGGCACTGAAGCTTTCTTT. Its protein is CASSSGGQGTEAFF.

This clone was counted once. The chain links TRBV9 to TRBJ1-1, with a tentative D call TRBD1 (5 bases). The germline V and J ends were trimmed by 0 bases and 8 bases, with 17 bases remaining between them. Germline-derived CDR1 and CDR2 are SGDLS and YYNGEE. The CDR3 consists of 15 residues. CDR3: CASSVAGVLGSEAFF. The CDR3 DNA follows: TGTGCCAGCAGCGTAGCGGGGGTGTTAGGGTCAGAAGCTTTCTTT. Variable domain in full (rest from reference TRBV9 and TRBJ1-1): DSGVTQTPKHLITATGQRVTLRCSPRSGDLSVYWYQQSLDQGLQFLIQYYNGEERAKGNILERFSAQQFPDLHSELNLSSLELGDSALYFCASSVAGVLGSEAFFGQGTRLTVV.

V usage is TRBV11-1 and J usage is TRBJ2-3, with D perhaps matching TRBD2 (5 bases). CDR3 length: 15 residues. Germline V CDR1 and CDR2: SGHAT, FQDESV (reference sequence). Trimming removed 5 bases at V and 2 bases at J, with 14 bases between. The CDR3 sequence: CASSPEVRATDTQYF. The CDR3 DNA reads TGTGCCAGCAGCCCGGAGGTGCGGGCCACAGATACGCAGTATTTT. Drawing the rest from reference TRBV11-1 and TRBJ2-3, the complete variable domain is EAEVAQSPRYKITEKSQAVAFWCDPISGHATLYWYRQILGQGPELLVQFQDESVVDDSQLPKDRFSAERLKGVDSTLKIQPAELGDSAMYLCASSPEVRATDTQYFGPGTRLTVL.

V gene TRBV9 combines with J gene TRBJ1-2, with D perhaps matching TRBD1 (5 bases). CDR3 length equals 14 residues. CDR1 SGDLS and CDR2 YYNGEE come from the germline V gene. Trimming took 2 bases from V and 8 from J, leaving 16 bases between them. Written as DNA, the CDR3 is TGTGCCAGCAGCGTGACTTGGGCAGGGCAGGGCTACACCTTC. As protein: CASSVTWAGQGYTF.

This sequence joins TRBV6-6 and TRBJ2-7; D is perhaps TRBD1 (6 bases). The CDR3 runs 13 residues. The germline gives CDR1 MNHNY, CDR2 SVGAGI (reference sequence). The V gene lost 5 bases and the J gene lost 1 base, with 9 bases spanning the gap. CDR3 bases: TGTGCCAGCAGTCCCAGGGGTTCCTACGAGCAGTACTTC. Its translation: CASSPRGSYEQYF.

The chain combines TRBV5-5 with TRBJ2-3; TRBD2 matches 10 bases. The ends lost 3 bases at V and 2 bases at J; junction bases unmatched: 6. Per the germline V gene, CDR1 is SGHKS and CDR2 is YYEKEE (reference sequence). This CDR3 is built from 16 residues. In nucleotides, the CDR3 is TGTGCCAGCAGCTACTTAGCGGGGGGTTCCACAGATACGCAGTATTTT. The encoded protein is CASSYLAGGSTDTQYF. Based on the CDR3 plus reference TRBV5-5 and TRBJ2-3, the full variable domain is DAGVTQSPTHLIKTRGQQVTLRCSPISGHKSVSWYQQVLGQGPQFIFQYYEKEERGRGNFPDRFSARQFPNYSSELNVNALLLGDSALYLCASSYLAGGSTDTQYFGPGTRLTVL.

A remark on this clone: The junction and the germline gene differ at one end; a read error may be behind it. The chain employs TRBV19 and TRBJ1-2, with 7 bases matching TRBD1. Germline assignment: CDR1 LNHDA and CDR2 SQIVND (reference sequence). The CDR3 totals 14 residues. CDR3 nucleotides: TGTGCCAGTAGTATGCCTCAGGGGGTCCTTCGACCTTCCTTC. Its protein is CASSMPQGVLRPSF.

The rearrangement joins TRBV27 to TRBJ2-1, with TRBD2 identical over 7 bases. V lost 5 bases to trimming and J lost 8 bases; unmatched junction nucleotides: 12. The germline V gene has CDR1 MNHEY and CDR2 SMNVEV (reference sequence). The CDR3 covers 15 residues. The CDR3 DNA is TGTGCCAGCAGTCGGGCGGCAGGGAGGGCGGATGAGCAGTTCTTC. This encodes CASSRAAGRADEQFF.

As regards this clone: The junction departs from germline at one end; a sequencing error may be responsible. This sequence joins TRBV6-1 and TRBJ2-7; the match to TRBD2 covers 13 bases. The CDR3 is 11 residues long. The germline V gene has CDR1 MNHNS and CDR2 SASEGT. The CDR3 DNA sequence: TGTGCCAGCAAAGGACTAGCGGGAGCAAACTTC. It yields the protein CASKGLAGANF.

This clone occurred once. The chain carries TRBV5-4 and TRBJ2-3; D is ambiguous. Trimming pared 4 bases from V and 5 bases from J, leaving 14 bases between. Germline loops: CDR1 SGHNT, CDR2 YYREEE (reference sequence). The CDR3 is 14 amino acids. The CDR3 loop is CASSHPPVGDTQYF. The CDR3 DNA reads TGTGCCAGCAGCCACCCCCCGGTTGGAGATACGCAGTATTTT.

The gene calls are TRBV9 and TRBJ2-3; 7 nucleotides agree with TRBD1. Unmatched junction bases numbered 6, after V lost 3 bases and J lost 2 bases. Per the germline V gene, CDR1 is SGDLS and CDR2 is YYNGEE. The CDR3 length is 15 residues. The CDR3 loop reads CASSATGQLTDTQYF. Here the CDR3 DNA reads TGTGCCAGCAGCGCCACGGGACAGCTCACAGATACGCAGTATTTT.

The CDR3 loop reads CASRPNRGQRGGYTF. In DNA form, the CDR3 reads TGTGCCAGCAGACCGAACAGGGGGCAAAGGGGTGGCTACACCTTC. J is TRBJ1-2 and V is TRBV28, with 9 bases lining up with TRBD1. The CDR3 extends over 15 amino acids. Germline CDR1 is MDHEN and CDR2 is SYDVKM. The trim removed 6 bases at V and 7 bases at J, leaving 12 bases unmatched.